This TCR beta chain emerged from a study of blood T cell repertoires in COVID-19 (dated by TCRdb to between 2020 and 2021). Background on the whole study: Samples covering the acute and convalescent phases of COVID-19 were provided by collaborators in the United States, Italy and Spain. The material from the prospective study consisted of cDNA or gDNA derived from T cells, B-cell-depleted T cells, or PBMCs. The dataset comprised deeply sampled blood TCRbeta repertoires from subjects exposed to, actively infected with, or recovered from COVID-19. The repertoires were made available in a free public database intended to serve as a resource for research on the immune response to SARS-CoV-2. Samples came from the ongoing ImmuneRACE study (first 160 participants) plus 1,254 subjects from 6 global collaborators. Sample metadata almost always included a de-identified subject ID, COVID-19 status, age in years and sex. Where HLA class I and class II types were available, the types were taken from metadata supplied by the sample provider, not from assay-based typing.

Overall study results and their limits: How much clinical and demographic metadata was included differed by source and by participant, and the metadata was provided uncurated.

Worth noting for this clone: Which antigen it targets is not known. Per-base quality was not reported, and no clone a single base away is much larger than it.

TCRbeta CDR3 regions were amplified from genomic DNA using the immunoSEQ Assay, a bias-controlled multiplex PCR. The study's own analysis went as follows. The number of nucleated cells in each sample was estimated by amplification of reference gene primers within the assay. To quantify the absolute abundance of each unique TCRbeta CDR3 rearrangement, sequence reads were collapsed and filtered. For each sample, productive Simpson clonality was calculated by taking the square root of Simpson's diversity index across productive rearrangements. Here the immuneACCESS table is served through TCRdb, limited to in-frame sequences with V and J called. Missing clones are a known gap in these copies; in checked studies unresolved V genes cover under half, and the rest lacks a known reason. D and trimming come from the DNA, and the V and J calls and clone size come from that table. The sample table lists about 210,000 clones, about 89% of them with a count of one. The top ten clones comprise under 5.5% of the sample.

Whole blood was collected in K2EDTA tubes by collaborating institutions according to the institutions' own protocols. For TCRbeta analysis, collaborators shipped samples in one of three forms: frozen whole blood, isolated PBMCs, or DNA extracted from either of those sample types. Sequenced sample: peripheral blood. The sequence derives from a woman aged 40-49 years with acute or convalescent COVID-19.

At the DNA level, the sequence is TGCGCCAGCAGCCAAGTCCGCAGGGCTCGCTCTGGAAACACCATATATTTT. This sequence encodes CASSQVRRARSGNTIYF. In this chain, TRBV4-1 is recombined with TRBJ1-3; the D gene is possibly TRBD1, with 5 bases matching. V loses 1 base, J loses 0 bases, and the germline ends lie 13 bases apart. According to the germline V gene, CDR1 reads MGHRA and CDR2 reads YSYEKL. The CDR3 sequence holds 17 residues, the cysteine and phenylalanine included. Only the CDR3 portion is preserved as DNA: 51 bases, with reading frame beginning at the first base.